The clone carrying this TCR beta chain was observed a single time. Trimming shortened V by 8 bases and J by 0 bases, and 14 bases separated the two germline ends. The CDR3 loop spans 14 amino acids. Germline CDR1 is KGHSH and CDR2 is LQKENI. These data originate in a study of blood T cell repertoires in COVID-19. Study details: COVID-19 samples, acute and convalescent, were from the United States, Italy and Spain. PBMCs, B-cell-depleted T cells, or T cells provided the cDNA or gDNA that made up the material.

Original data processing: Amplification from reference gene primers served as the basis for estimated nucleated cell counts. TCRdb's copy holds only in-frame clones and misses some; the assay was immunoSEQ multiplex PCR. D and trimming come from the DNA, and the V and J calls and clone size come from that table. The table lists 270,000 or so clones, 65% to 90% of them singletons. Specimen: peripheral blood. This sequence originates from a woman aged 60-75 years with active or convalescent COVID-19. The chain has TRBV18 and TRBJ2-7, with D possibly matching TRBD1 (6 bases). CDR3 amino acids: CASTARDNSYEQYF. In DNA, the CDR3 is TGTGCCAGCACAGCCCGGGACAACTCCTACGAGCAGTACTTC.